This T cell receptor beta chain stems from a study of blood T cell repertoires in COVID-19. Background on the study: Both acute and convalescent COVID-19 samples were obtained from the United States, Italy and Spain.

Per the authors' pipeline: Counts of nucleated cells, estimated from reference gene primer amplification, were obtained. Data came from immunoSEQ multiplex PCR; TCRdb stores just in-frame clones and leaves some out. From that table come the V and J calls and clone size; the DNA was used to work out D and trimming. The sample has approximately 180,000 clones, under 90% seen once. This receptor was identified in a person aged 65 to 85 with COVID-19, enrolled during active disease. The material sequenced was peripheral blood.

The CDR3 reads CASSLGGDTIYF. The CDR3 nucleotides read TGTGCCAGCAGCTTAGGGGGGGACACCATATATTTT. V and J are TRBV7-9 and TRBJ1-3; tentatively, D is TRBD1 (5 bases). This CDR3 contains 12 residues. Per germline, CDR1 SEHNR and CDR2 FQNEAQ (reference sequence). V lost 1 base and J lost 8, with 6 bases in between.